This T cell receptor (beta chain) is drawn from a study of cytomegalovirus exposure and HLA in healthy donors. For the study at large: An early data release held tens of millions of unique TCRs from HLA-typed donors.

There are a few counts of this clone. No antigen is known for it. It was with 60 Vbeta and 13 Jbeta primers that the PCR ran. Some clones are missing from TCRdb's copy, which holds only in-frame ones; the method was immunoSEQ multiplex PCR. The sample records roughly 100,000 clones, 65% to 80% being singletons. Overall study results and limits: Researchers reportedly found TCR beta sequences accurately predicted most subjects' HLA-A and HLA-B alleles. Later analysis reportedly placed an Asian-associated ancestry cluster below the approximately 700-donor mean in N-insertions. Later work associated roughly 17,000 TCR beta sequences with HLA alleles at 0.05 false discovery rate.

The sequencing input was PBMCs. The clonotype comes from a male donor in good health and CMV-seronegative.

This chain's CDR3 is CASSSRSGRAQHF. The CDR3 DNA reads TGTGCCAGCAGTTCTCGGTCCGGGAGGGCCCAGCATTTT. V gene TRBV5-6 combines with J gene TRBJ1-5; D call uncertain. The CDR3 sequence is 13 residues long. Germline loops: CDR1 SGHDT, CDR2 YYEEEE. Trimming shortened V by 5 bases and J by 11 bases, and 17 bases separated the two germline ends. The full variable domain, completed using reference TRBV5-6 and TRBJ1-5, is DAGVTQSPTHLIKTRGQQVTLRCSPKSGHDTVSWYQQALGQGPQFIFQYYEEEERQRGNFPDRFSGHQFPNYSSELNVNALLLGDSALYLCASSSRSGRAQHFGDGTRLSIL.